This T cell receptor (beta chain) appears in the sequencing data of a study of graft-versus-host responses after intestinal transplantation. Here immunoSEQ multiplex PCR was the method, and the copy in TCRdb shows in-frame clones only, minus some. The top ten hold around 1.1% of the sample, which has 70,000 to 95,000 clones, over 80% seen once. Concerning this clone itself: Antigen unknown.

The clonotype originates from a human donor who was the organ donor for an intestinal transplant. The sequenced sample was unstimulated CD8+ T cells sorted from spleen or lymph node cells, obtained before transplant.

CDR3 region: CASSLPGNEQFF. In DNA, the CDR3 is TGTGCCAGCAGCTTACCCGGCAATGAGCAGTTCTTC. The rearrangement links TRBV5-4 to TRBJ2-1; D is unresolved. The CDR3 covers 12 residues. Per the germline V gene, CDR1 is SGHNT and CDR2 is YYREEE (reference sequence). V lost 2 bases and J lost 6, with 6 bases in between.